These 30 T cell receptor beta chains were sequenced from one sample in a study of tumor-infiltrating lymphocytes in primary liver carcinoma. With about 470 ng total RNA as template and a constant-region primer, TCR beta cDNA was made. For TCR beta, libraries were produced by three nested multiplex PCR rounds using slightly modified ARM-PCR. Forward primers for TRBV1-TRBV30 and a C-beta reverse primer served the first two PCR rounds, at roughly 10 cycles each. TCRdb re-called the multiplex PCR reads through MiXCR, storing one row per CDR3 protein. The table lists 300,000 to 400,000 distinct CDR3 sequences, about 60% of them singletons. Unsorted whole blood yielded blood RNA, and germline DNA was extracted as well. Input material: peripheral blood. The receptors come from a man aged 40-49 years with primary liver carcinoma and hepatitis B virus infection.

Comment on this clonotype: At one boundary the junction diverges from the germline segment, which might be a read error. This chain joins TRBV11-2 and TRBJ1-2; D gene uncertain. From germline, CDR1 is SGHAT and CDR2 FQNNGV. The length of the CDR3 is 14 residues. The CDR3 region is CVSSRQPRGYGYTF. Written as DNA, the CDR3 is TGTGTCAGCAGCCGCCAGCCACGCGGCTATGGCTACACCTTC.

This clonotype showed up many times. The rearrangement links TRBV4-1 to TRBJ1-2; D not resolved. CDR1 is MGHRA, CDR2 YSYEKL, per germline. V gave up 4 bases and J gave up 4 bases, with 13 bases separating them. CDR3 length: 14 residues. The CDR3 region is CASSPGADPYGYTF. The CDR3 region has the DNA TGCGCCAGCAGCCCGGGAGCAGACCCCTATGGCTACACCTTC.

There are a few counts of this clonotype. The chain joins TRBV5-1 to TRBJ2-3; 10 nucleotides match TRBD2. Germline CDR1 SGHRS, CDR2 YFSETQ. The CDR3 covers 16 residues. V lost 0 bases, J lost 4 bases, and 5 bases stayed unmatched. The CDR3 sequence is CASSLESSGRADTQYF. The CDR3 bases are TGCGCCAGCAGCTTGGAGTCTAGCGGGAGAGCAGATACGCAGTATTTT.

In the case of this clonotype: A much bigger clone sits one base away, suggesting this may be a read error. V usage is TRBV6-2 or TRBV6-3 and J usage is TRBJ2-5; TRBD2 aligns across 7 bases. Trimming removed 2 bases from V and 4 bases from J; junction bases left unmatched: 19. The CDR3 sequence is 19 residues long. The germline CDR1 and CDR2 sequences are MNHEY and SVGEGT. This CDR3 is CASSYGTTFRDPGGETQYF. DNA of the CDR3: TGTGCCAGCAGTTACGGGACGACGTTTAGGGACCCGGGGGGAGAGACCCAGTACTTC.

Comments on this clonotype: The conserved final phenylalanine or tryptophan is absent from the CDR3, which likely points to a read error. The DNA is omitted, as the CDR3 cannot be located on it reliably, and the CDR3 follows TCRdb's listing. The chain uses TRBV5-1 and TRBJ2-3; the DNA was not used to check the table's D call, TRBD2. Inclusive of both ends, the CDR3 amounts to 18 amino acids. Germline values: CDR1 SGHRS, CDR2 YFSETQ. CDR3 loop: CARSLAPRTSGGTDTQYY.

The rearrangement uses TRBV7-9 and TRBJ2-1; D is possibly TRBD1 (6 bases). Between the trimmed V and J ends, which lost 4 bases and 3 bases, there was a span of 10 bases. The germline gives CDR1 SEHNR, CDR2 FQNEAQ (reference sequence). The CDR3 totals 14 residues. For the CDR3, the DNA is TGTGCCAGCAGCTCAACGGGACACTACAATGAGCAGTTCTTC. This codes for CASSSTGHYNEQFF.

In regard to this clonotype: A much larger clone lies a single base off, so this may be a read error. The CDR3 is CVSSGMAEQFF. The CDR3, as DNA: TGTGTCAGCAGCGGGATGGCGGAGCAGTTCTTC. The chain employs TRBV6-2 or TRBV6-3 and TRBJ2-1; 7 nucleotides line up with TRBD2. The CDR3 spans 11 residues. Germline V CDR1 and CDR2: MNHEY, SVGEGT.

This clonotype was counted at least ten times. The V call is TRBV4-2, the J call TRBJ2-7; D is ambiguous. The CDR3 length is 15 residues. Germline CDR1 and CDR2: LGHNA and YNFKEQ. Between the trimmed V and J ends, which lost 0 bases and 0 bases, there was a span of 9 bases. DNA for the CDR3: TGTGCCAGCAGCCAAGAACCGGCTAGCTCCTACGAGCAGTACTTC. Translation gives CASSQEPASSYEQYF.

Details on this clonotype: A much larger clone is a single base away; this may be a read error. The chain is built from TRBV6-2 or TRBV6-3 and TRBJ2-7, with 8 bases matching TRBD2. The germline V gene encodes CDR1 MNHEY and CDR2 SVGEGT. The CDR3 runs 15 residues. V lost 6 bases and J lost 0; bases outside the gene matches: 7. The CDR3 coding sequence is TGTGCCAGCAGAGACACCGGGACTAGCTCCTACGAGCAGTACTTC. Translated, it gives CASRDTGTSSYEQYF.

This clonotype was picked up one time. The gene calls are TRBV19 and TRBJ2-2; D ambiguous. V dropped 10 bases and J dropped 3 bases, with 3 bases sitting between them. The CDR3 contains 10 residues. The V gene's germline CDR1 is LNHDA and CDR2 SQIVND (reference sequence). CDR3 sequence (DNA): TGTGCCATTTACACCGGGGAGCTGTTTTTT. This sequence encodes CAIYTGELFF.

This clonotype was seen many times. The chain is built from TRBV29-1 and TRBJ2-1, with D maybe TRBD1 (5 bases). The CDR3 sequence is 13 residues long. Germline lookup yields CDR1 SQVTM and CDR2 ANQGSEA. Trimming cost V 5 bases and J 3 bases, with 11 bases left between them. Here the CDR3 DNA reads TGCAGCGTTAGGGGCACCCGCTACAATGAGCAGTTCTTC. Its protein product is CSVRGTRYNEQFF.

Of note for this clonotype: A much larger clonotype is one base distant, so this may be a read error. The V and J genes are TRBV6-1 and TRBJ2-7; D is unresolved. Germline V gene data show CDR1 as MNHNS and CDR2 as SASEGT. This CDR3 has 13 residues. For the CDR3, the DNA is TGTACCAGCAGACTCGACGGTATTTACGAGCAGTACTTC. Amino acids: CTSRLDGIYEQYF.

Points on this clonotype: This likely comes from a read error, as the CDR3 has no conserved phenylalanine or tryptophan at its end. The V and J genes are TRBV5-6 and TRBJ2-5, with 7 bases identical to TRBD1. Trimming took 2 bases from V and 4 from J; bases not matched to a gene: 5. The V gene's germline CDR1 is SGHDT and CDR2 YYEEEE. This CDR3 has 14 residues. This CDR3 is CASSLGQDAETQYL. For the CDR3, the DNA is TGTGCCAGCAGCTTAGGACAGGACGCAGAGACCCAGTACCTC.

To note about this clonotype: Just one base apart from a much larger clone, this may be a read error. This chain connects TRBV4-2 to TRBJ2-1; D not resolved. This CDR3 contains 14 residues. CDR1 and CDR2 (germline): LGHNA, YNFKEQ. V was pared by 0 bases and J by 8 bases, with 11 bases between. CDR3 amino acids: CASSQDKGRDEQFF. The CDR3 DNA is TGTGCCAGCAGCCAAGATAAGGGTAGGGATGAGCAGTTCTTC.

This clonotype has just one count. The conserved phenylalanine or tryptophan is not found at the CDR3 terminus, so this likely reflects a read error. The chain couples TRBV29-1 to TRBJ1-1; D possibly corresponds to TRBD1 (6 bases). Germline lookup yields CDR1 SQVTM and CDR2 ANQGSEA. The CDR3 is made up of 15 amino acids. The CDR3 bases are TGCAGTGTTGAAGTTTGGGGGGCTTGTAACACTGAAGCTTTCCTT. Residues: CSVEVWGACNTEAFL.

The sample holds many counts of this clonotype. The CDR3 region is CASSSGRGGNQPQHF. CDR3 nucleotide sequence: TGTGCCAGCAGTTCTGGCAGGGGGGGCAATCAGCCCCAGCATTTT. The gene calls are TRBV6-5 and TRBJ1-5; 7 nucleotides align to TRBD1. This CDR3 comprises 15 residues. Germline V gives CDR1 MNHEY, CDR2 SVGAGI. The V segment lost 4 bases and the J segment 2 bases; nucleotides outside the gene matches: 5.

In its sample, this clonotype was seen once. The CDR3 protein is CASSLRTPHGPDTQYF. The CDR3 DNA follows: TGTGCCAGCAGCTTAAGGACGCCCCATGGTCCAGATACGCAGTATTTT. The chain combines TRBV11-3 with TRBJ2-3; D ambiguous. V gave up 2 bases and J gave up 4 bases, with 16 bases separating them. The CDR3 runs 16 residues. From germline, CDR1 is SGHNT and CDR2 YENEEA. Supplemented by reference TRBV11-3 and TRBJ2-3, the full variable domain reads EAGVVQSPRYKIIEKKQPVAFWCNPISGHNTLYWYLQNLGQGPELLIRYENEEAVDDSQLPKDRFSAERLKGVDSTLKIQPAELGDSAVYLCASSLRTPHGPDTQYFGPGTRLTVL.

With respect to this clonotype: At one end, the junction sequence differs from germline, possibly due to a read error. The CDR3 DNA reads TGTGTCAGCAGCTTTACATCCGGGACACATTCTTACGAGCAGTACTTC. Its protein product is CVSSFTSGTHSYEQYF. The chain joins TRBV5-6 to TRBJ2-7; maybe TRBD1 (6 bases). Germline V gene sequence: CDR1 SGHDT, CDR2 YYEEEE. The CDR3 sequence is 16 residues long.

The rearrangement uses TRBV10-2 and TRBJ1-5; D is ambiguous. V was trimmed by 4 bases and J by 1 base, leaving 8 bases between them. The CDR3 length is 14 residues. Germline CDR1 is WSHSY and CDR2 is SAAADI. CDR3 sequence reads: CASSVGLSNQPQHF. The CDR3 DNA is TGCGCCAGCAGTGTCGGGCTGAGCAATCAGCCCCAGCATTTT.

This clonotype was recorded a few times. The chain links TRBV14 to TRBJ2-7; D is unclear. The CDR3 spans 14 residues. V was cut by 1 base and J by 0 bases, with 7 bases left in between. Germline values: CDR1 SGHDN, CDR2 FVKESK. CDR3 protein: CASSQVRYSYEQYF. CDR3 DNA sequence: TGTGCCAGCAGCCAAGTACGCTACTCCTACGAGCAGTACTTC.

This clonotype has a count of ten or more. This chain uses TRBV6-6 with TRBJ2-1; D unclear. Germline V gene data show CDR1 as MNHNY and CDR2 as SVGAGI (reference sequence). V shed 5 bases and J shed 9 bases, with 14 bases lying between them. This CDR3 comprises 13 residues. The CDR3, as DNA: TGTGCCAGCAGTGCCTCGGGTTTCGGTGAGCAGTTCTTC. Its translation is CASSASGFGEQFF.

As concerns this clonotype: Since a much larger clone is just one base distant, this may be a read error. The chain uses TRBV6-2 or TRBV6-3 and TRBJ1-1, with TRBD1 as a possible D gene (5 bases). This CDR3 comprises 14 residues. The germline V gene encodes CDR1 MNHEY and CDR2 SVGEGT. Trimming left V 3 bases short and J 1 base short, with 9 bases between. CDR3 sequence (DNA): TGTGCCAGCAGTTATGTAGGACAGAACACTGAAGCTTTCTTT. It encodes CASSYVGQNTEAFF.

The genes are TRBV6-2 or TRBV6-3 and TRBJ2-4; 7 positions match TRBD2. Germline CDR1 reads MNHEY; CDR2 reads SVGEGT. The CDR3 is 14 amino acids. J lost 5 bases, V lost 6 bases, and 7 bases had no gene match. The CDR3 DNA follows: TGTGCCAGCAGACGTCCGGGAGGTGAAAACATTCAGTACTTC. Its protein product is CASRRPGGENIQYF.

To note about this clonotype: The conserved closing phenylalanine or tryptophan is absent in this CDR3, likely reflecting a read error. V gene TRBV5-5 combines with J gene TRBJ1-6; D remains ambiguous. Germline lookup yields CDR1 SGHKS and CDR2 YYEKEE (reference sequence). V was trimmed by 0 bases and J by 7 bases, leaving 11 bases between them. The CDR3 extends over 15 amino acids. The CDR3 DNA sequence: TGTGCCAGCAGCTTGGAAGGGCAGGAGAATTCACCCCTCCACCTT. Residues: CASSLEGQENSPLHL.

The V gene is TRBV30, the J gene TRBJ2-1, with D maybe TRBD1 (6 bases). With 0 bases removed from V and 8 bases from J, the gap between germline ends came to 17 bases. CDR1 GTSNPN and CDR2 SVGIG come from the germline V gene (reference sequence). The CDR3 is 15 residues long. The CDR3 reads CAWSVAPRGGYEQFF. CDR3 DNA: TGTGCCTGGAGTGTCGCCCCTAGAGGGGGTTATGAGCAGTTCTTC.

Comment on this clonotype: Sequence at one end of the junction differs from germline and may be a read error. The chain combines TRBV6-1 with TRBJ1-1, with D maybe TRBD1 (6 bases). The germline V gene has CDR1 MNHNS and CDR2 SASEGT. The CDR3 consists of 14 residues. The CDR3 protein is CASRSGGLNTEALF. The CDR3 bases are TGTGCCAGCAGGTCCGGGGGCCTGAACACTGAAGCTCTCTTT.

About this clonotype: Mismatch with germline at one junction end may stem from a read error. CDR3: CTIGGAPETQHF. In DNA, the CDR3 is TGTACCATCGGAGGGGCCCCTGAGACCCAGCACTTC. The genes are TRBV10-3 and TRBJ2-5; maybe TRBD2 (6 bases). Germline-derived CDR1 and CDR2 are ENHRY and SYGVKD. This CDR3 comprises 12 residues.

This clonotype has more than one count but fewer than ten. This sequence may be a read error, since a much larger clone differs from it by one base. The chain links TRBV12-3 or TRBV12-4 to TRBJ2-1; TRBD2 matches 15 bases. The CDR3 covers 16 residues. CDR3 DNA: TGTACCATCACGTCGGGACTAGCGGGAGGTCGGGGTGAGCAGTTCTTC. Protein product: CTITSGLAGGRGEQFF.

In its sample, this clonotype was seen many times. As DNA, the CDR3 is TGTGCCAGCAGCCTGGCTAGCGGGAGCTCCTACAATGAGCAGTTCTTC. This translates into CASSLASGSSYNEQFF. The rearrangement uses TRBV6-2 or TRBV6-3 and TRBJ2-1; TRBD2 agrees at 10 bases. The V and J ends lost 6 bases and 0 bases, in that order; junction bases with no gene match: 5. This CDR3 comprises 16 residues. CDR1 is MNHEY, CDR2 SVGEGT, per germline.

This clonotype was seen more than once but under ten times. The CDR3 nucleotides are TGTGCCAGCAAACCTCGCCGGACAGGCAATCAGCCCCAGCATTTT. Encoded protein: CASKPRRTGNQPQHF. The chain joins TRBV6-1 to TRBJ1-5, with D perhaps matching TRBD1 (6 bases). Per germline, CDR1 MNHNS and CDR2 SASEGT. CDR3 length: 15 amino acids. Between the trimmed V and J ends, which lost 7 bases and 2 bases, there was a span of 15 bases.